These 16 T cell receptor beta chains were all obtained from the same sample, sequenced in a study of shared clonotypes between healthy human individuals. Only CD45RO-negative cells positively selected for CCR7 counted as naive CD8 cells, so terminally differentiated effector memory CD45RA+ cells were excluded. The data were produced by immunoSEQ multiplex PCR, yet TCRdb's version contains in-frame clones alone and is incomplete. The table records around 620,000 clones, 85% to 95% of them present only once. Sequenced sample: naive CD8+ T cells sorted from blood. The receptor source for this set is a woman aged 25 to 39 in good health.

CDR3 nucleotide sequence: TGTGCCAGTAGTCTAAGTGGAGTGGGAAGCACTGAAGCTTTCTTT. Translated, it gives CASSLSGVGSTEAFF. This chain links TRBV19 with TRBJ1-1; D is undetermined. Per germline, CDR1 LNHDA and CDR2 SQIVND (reference sequence). Trimming shortened V by 5 bases and J by 4 bases, and 17 bases separated the two germline ends. The CDR3 loop spans 15 amino acids.

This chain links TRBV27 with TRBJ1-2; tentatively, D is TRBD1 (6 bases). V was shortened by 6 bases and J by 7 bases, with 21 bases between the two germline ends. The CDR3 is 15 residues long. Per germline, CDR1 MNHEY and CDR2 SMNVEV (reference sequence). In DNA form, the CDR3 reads TGTGCCAGCAGACTTATAAGGGGGGCGCCGGGTGGCTACACCTTC. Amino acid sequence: CASRLIRGAPGGYTF.

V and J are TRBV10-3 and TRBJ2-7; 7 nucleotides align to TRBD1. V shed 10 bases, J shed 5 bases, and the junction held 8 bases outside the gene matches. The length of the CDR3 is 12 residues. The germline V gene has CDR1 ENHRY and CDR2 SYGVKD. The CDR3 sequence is CATTGEHDEQYF. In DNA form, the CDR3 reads TGTGCCACAACAGGGGAGCACGACGAGCAGTACTTC.

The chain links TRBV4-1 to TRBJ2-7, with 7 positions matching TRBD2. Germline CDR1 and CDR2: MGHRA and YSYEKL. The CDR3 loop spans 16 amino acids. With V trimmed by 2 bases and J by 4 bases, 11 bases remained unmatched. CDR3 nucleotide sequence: TGCGCCAGCAGCCAACCCCCTGGACTAGGTAGTTACGAGCAGTACTTC. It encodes CASSQPPGLGSYEQYF.

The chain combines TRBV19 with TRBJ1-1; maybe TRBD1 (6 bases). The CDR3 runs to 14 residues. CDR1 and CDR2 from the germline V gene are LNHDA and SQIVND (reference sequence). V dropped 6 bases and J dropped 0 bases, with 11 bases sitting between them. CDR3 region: CASRTQGMNTEAFF. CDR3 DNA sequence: TGTGCCAGTAGAACACAGGGCATGAACACTGAAGCTTTCTTT.

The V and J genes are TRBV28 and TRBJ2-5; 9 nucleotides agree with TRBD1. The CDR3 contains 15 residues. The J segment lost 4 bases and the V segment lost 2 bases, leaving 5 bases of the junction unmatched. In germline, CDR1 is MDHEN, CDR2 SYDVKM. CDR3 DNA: TGTGCCAGCAGTTTAGTGGGACAGGGAAGAGAGACCCAGTACTTC. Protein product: CASSLVGQGRETQYF.

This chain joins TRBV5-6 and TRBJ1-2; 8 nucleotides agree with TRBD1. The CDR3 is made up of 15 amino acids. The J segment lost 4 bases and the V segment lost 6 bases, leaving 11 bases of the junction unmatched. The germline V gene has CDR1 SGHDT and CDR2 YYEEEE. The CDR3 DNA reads TGTGCCAGCAACTTCGGGACAGGAATCGGCTATGGCTACACCTTC. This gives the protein CASNFGTGIGYGYTF.

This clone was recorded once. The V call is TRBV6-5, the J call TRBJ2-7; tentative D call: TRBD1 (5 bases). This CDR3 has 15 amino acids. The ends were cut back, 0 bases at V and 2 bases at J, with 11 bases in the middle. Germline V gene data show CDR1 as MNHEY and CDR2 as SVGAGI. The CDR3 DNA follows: TGTGCCAGCAGTTACTCGGGCAGGGTAACCTACGAGCAGTACTTC. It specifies CASSYSGRVTYEQYF.

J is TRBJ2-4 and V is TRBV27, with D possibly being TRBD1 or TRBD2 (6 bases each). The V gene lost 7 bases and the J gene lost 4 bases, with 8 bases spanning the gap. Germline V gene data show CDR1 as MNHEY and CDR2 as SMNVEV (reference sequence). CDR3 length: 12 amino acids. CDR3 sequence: CASIGGKNIQYF. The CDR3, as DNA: TGTGCCAGCATAGGGGGGAAAAACATTCAGTACTTC.

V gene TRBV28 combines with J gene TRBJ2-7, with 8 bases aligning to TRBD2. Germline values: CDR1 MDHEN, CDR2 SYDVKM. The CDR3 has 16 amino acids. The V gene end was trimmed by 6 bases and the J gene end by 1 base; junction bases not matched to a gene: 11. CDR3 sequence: CASSPLGAGGSYEQYF. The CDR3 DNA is TGTGCCAGCAGCCCCCTTGGCGCGGGAGGTTCCTACGAGCAGTACTTC.

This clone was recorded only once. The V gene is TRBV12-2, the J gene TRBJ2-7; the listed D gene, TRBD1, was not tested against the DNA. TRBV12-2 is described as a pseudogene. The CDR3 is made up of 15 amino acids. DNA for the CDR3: TGTGCAAGTCGCTTAACCGGGACAGGGTTCTACGAGCAGTACTTC. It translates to CASRLTGTGFYEQYF.

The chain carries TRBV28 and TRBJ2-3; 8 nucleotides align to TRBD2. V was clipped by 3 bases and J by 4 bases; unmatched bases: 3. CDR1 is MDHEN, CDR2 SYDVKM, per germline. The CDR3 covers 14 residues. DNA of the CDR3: TGTGCCAGCAGTTTTGGGCGGGAGGCAGATACGCAGTATTTT. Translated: CASSFGREADTQYF. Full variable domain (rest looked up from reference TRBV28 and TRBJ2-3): DVKVTQSSRYLVKRTGEKVFLECVQDMDHENMFWYRQDPGLGLRLIYFSYDVKMKEKGDIPEGYSVSREKKERFSLILESASTNQTSMYLCASSFGREADTQYFGPGTRLTVL.

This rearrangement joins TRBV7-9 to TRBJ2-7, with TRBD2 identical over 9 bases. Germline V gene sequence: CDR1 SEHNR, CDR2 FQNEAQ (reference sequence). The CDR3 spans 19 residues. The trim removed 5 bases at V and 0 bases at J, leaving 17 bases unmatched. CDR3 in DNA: TGTGCCAGCAGCAAAGGGGTGGCTAGCGGGACCCTTAGCTCCTACGAGCAGTACTTC. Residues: CASSKGVASGTLSSYEQYF.

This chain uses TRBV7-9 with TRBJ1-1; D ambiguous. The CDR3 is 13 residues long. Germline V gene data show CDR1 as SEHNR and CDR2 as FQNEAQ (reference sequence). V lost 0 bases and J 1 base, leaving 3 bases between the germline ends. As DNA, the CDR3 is TGTGCCAGCAGCTTAGCGGAGAACACTGAAGCTTTCTTT. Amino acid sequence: CASSLAENTEAFF. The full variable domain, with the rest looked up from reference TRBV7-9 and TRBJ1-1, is DTGVSQNPRHKITKRGQNVTFRCDPISEHNRLYWYRQTLGQGPEFLTYFQNEAQLEKSRLLSDRFSAERPKGSFSTLEIQRTEQGDSAMYLCASSLAENTEAFFGQGTRLTVV.

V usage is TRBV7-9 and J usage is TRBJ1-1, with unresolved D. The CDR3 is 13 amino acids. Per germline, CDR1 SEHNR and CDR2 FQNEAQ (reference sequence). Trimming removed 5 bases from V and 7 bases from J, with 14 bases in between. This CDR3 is CASSPPSLVEAFF. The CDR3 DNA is TGTGCCAGCAGCCCGCCATCGTTGGTTGAAGCTTTCTTT.

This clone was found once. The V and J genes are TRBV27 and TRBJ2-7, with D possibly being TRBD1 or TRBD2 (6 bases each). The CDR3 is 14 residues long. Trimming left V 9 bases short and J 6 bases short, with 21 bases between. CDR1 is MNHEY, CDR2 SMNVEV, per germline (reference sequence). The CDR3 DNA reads TGTGCCAGTTCTTTCTCGCGAGGGGGGAGCGAGCAGTACTTC. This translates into CASSFSRGGSEQYF.